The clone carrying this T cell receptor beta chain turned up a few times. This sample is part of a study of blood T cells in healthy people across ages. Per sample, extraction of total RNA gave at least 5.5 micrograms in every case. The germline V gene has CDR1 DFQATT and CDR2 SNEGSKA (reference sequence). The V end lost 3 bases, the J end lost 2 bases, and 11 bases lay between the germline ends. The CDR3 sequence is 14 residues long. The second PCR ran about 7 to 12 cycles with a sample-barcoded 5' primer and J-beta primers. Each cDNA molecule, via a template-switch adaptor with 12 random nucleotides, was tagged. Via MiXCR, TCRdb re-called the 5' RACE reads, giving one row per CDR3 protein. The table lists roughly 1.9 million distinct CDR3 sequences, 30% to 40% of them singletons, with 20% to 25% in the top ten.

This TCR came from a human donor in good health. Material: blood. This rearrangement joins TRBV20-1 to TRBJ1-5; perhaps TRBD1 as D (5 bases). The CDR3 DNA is TGCAGTGCTAGCAGGTGGGGGGGCAATCAGCCCCAGCATTTT. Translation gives CSASRWGGNQPQHF.